The clone carrying this T cell receptor (beta chain) turned up a few times. This entry belongs to a study of blood T cell repertoires in COVID-19. Overall study context: The United States, Italy and Spain provided the acute and convalescent COVID-19 samples. Sources were T cells, B-cell-depleted T cells, or PBMCs; the material itself was cDNA or gDNA.

V lost 1 base and J lost 0, with 6 bases in between. The germline V gene has CDR1 MNHNS and CDR2 SASEGT. The CDR3 spans 14 residues. As originally analysed: It was from reference gene primer amplification that nucleated cell counts were estimated. TCRdb's copy holds only in-frame clones and misses some; the assay was immunoSEQ multiplex PCR. The D gene and trimming were derived from the DNA, and the V and J assignments and clone size from that table. This repertoire shows about 210,000 clones, 80% found once; its top ten account for 10% to 15%. The specimen was peripheral blood. The sequence came from a human donor in a cohort sampled during active COVID-19. This chain connects TRBV6-1 to TRBJ1-2, with D unclear. CDR3 in DNA: TGTGCCAGCAGTGAAGGAGAGGCTAACTATGGCTACACCTTC. Translating it yields CASSEGEANYGYTF.